The entry below gives a single T cell receptor (beta chain) sequence along with its context. With 0 bases clipped from V and 2 bases from J, the junction kept 7 bases outside the gene matches. This CDR3 has 16 residues. The V gene's germline CDR1 is SGDLS and CDR2 YYNGEE. TCRdb re-called the RT-PCR reads with MiXCR, one entry per CDR3 protein. This table holds about a million distinct CDR3 sequences, approximately 19% found once. The source of the sample is a study of patients and donors after allogeneic stem cell transplantation. The sequenced sample consisted of blood, either unsorted or a sorted T cell fraction (not recorded which). This TCR was recovered from a human donor who was either an allogeneic HSCT recipient or a stem cell or donor lymphocyte infusion donor (not recorded which). It is not recorded whose cells these are; they may come from a transplant donor. The rearrangement joins TRBV9 to TRBJ2-7, with TRBD2 matching over 8 bases. The CDR3 region has the DNA TGTGCCAGCAGCGTAGGCCCCAGCGGGAGCCCCTACGAGCAGTACTTC. This codes for CASSVGPSGSPYEQYF. Full variable domain (remainder filled in from reference TRBV9 and TRBJ2-7): DSGVTQTPKHLITATGQRVTLRCSPRSGDLSVYWYQQSLDQGLQFLIQYYNGEERAKGNILERFSAQQFPDLHSELNLSSLELGDSALYFCASSVGPSGSPYEQYFGPGTRLTVT.